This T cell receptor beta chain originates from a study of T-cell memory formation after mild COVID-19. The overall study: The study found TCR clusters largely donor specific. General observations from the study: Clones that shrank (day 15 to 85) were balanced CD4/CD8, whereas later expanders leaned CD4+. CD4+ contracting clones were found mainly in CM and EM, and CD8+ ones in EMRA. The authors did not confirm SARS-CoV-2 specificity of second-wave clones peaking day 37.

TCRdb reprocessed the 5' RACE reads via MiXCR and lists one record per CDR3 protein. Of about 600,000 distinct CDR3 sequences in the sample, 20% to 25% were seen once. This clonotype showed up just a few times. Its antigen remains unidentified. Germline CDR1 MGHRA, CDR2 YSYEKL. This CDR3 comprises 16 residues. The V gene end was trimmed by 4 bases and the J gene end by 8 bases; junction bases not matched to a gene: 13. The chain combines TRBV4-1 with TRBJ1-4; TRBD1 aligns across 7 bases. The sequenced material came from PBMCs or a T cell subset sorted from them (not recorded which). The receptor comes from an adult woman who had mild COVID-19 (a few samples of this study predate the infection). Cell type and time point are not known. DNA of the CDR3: TGCGCCAGCAGCCCGCTGGGTGGGGACAGTGACGAAAAACTGTTTTTT. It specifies CASSPLGGDSDEKLFF.